This entry describes one T cell receptor (beta chain). This sample was taken from a study of blood T cell repertoires in COVID-19. At the level of the study: T cells, B-cell-depleted T cells, or PBMCs provided the cDNA or gDNA that served as material.

The V gene's germline CDR1 is LGHDT and CDR2 YNNKEL (reference sequence). The CDR3 covers 13 residues. Trimming cost V 6 bases and J 6 bases, with 11 bases left between them. Profiled with immunoSEQ multiplex PCR; TCRdb holds only in-frame clones, not every one. Of roughly 110,000 clones in the sample, 88% were seen once. The sample comprised peripheral blood. This receptor was taken from a man in his forties or fifties with active or convalescent COVID-19. V gene TRBV3-1 (or the pseudogene TRBV3-2) combines with J gene TRBJ2-2; possibly TRBD1 for D (6 bases). The CDR3 reads CASRRQESGELFF. The CDR3 DNA reads as TGTGCCAGCAGAAGACAGGAATCCGGGGAGCTGTTTTTT.